This TCR beta chain was recovered during a study of CD8 T cells in ankylosing spondylitis. Overall study findings and caveats: What appeared characteristic of ankylosing spondylitis blood was a TCR beta motif of eight highly homologous variants. Disease-linked clones were reportedly significantly enriched in matched ankylosing spondylitis synovial fluid. A number of the motif variants had already been described in reactive arthritis synovial fluid and blood.

Quantitative barcoded 5'-RACE was used to prepare TCR beta libraries. TCRdb analysed the 5' RACE reads with MiXCR anew, one entry per CDR3 protein. The sample contains 700,000 to 850,000 distinct CDR3 sequences, about an eighth of which appear only once. Trimming took off 3 bases at V and 4 bases at J, with 13 bases between the two ends. There are 15 residues in the CDR3. CDR1 and CDR2 (germline): SGHTA, FQGNSA. At least ten counts were recorded for this clonotype. Its target is not known. The sample taken for sequencing was blood, either unsorted or a sorted T cell fraction (not recorded which). The source is a male donor with ankylosing spondylitis. The V gene is TRBV7-2, the J gene TRBJ2-1, with a weak D call TRBD2 (6 bases). The CDR3 protein is CASSLGGVGYNEQFF. In DNA form, the CDR3 reads TGTGCCAGCAGCTTGGGGGGAGTTGGGTACAATGAGCAGTTCTTC.